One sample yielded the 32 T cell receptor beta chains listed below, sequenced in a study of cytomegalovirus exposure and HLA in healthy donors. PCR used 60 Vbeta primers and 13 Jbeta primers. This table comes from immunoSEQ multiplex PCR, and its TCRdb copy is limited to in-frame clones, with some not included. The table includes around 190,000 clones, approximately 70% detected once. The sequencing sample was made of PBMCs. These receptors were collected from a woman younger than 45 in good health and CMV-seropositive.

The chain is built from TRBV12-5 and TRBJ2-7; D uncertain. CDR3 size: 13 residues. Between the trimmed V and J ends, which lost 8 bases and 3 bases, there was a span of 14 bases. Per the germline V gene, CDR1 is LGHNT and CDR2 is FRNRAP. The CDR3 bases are TGTGCTAGTCGACGCGGAGAAGGCTACGAGCAGTACTTC. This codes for CASRRGEGYEQYF.

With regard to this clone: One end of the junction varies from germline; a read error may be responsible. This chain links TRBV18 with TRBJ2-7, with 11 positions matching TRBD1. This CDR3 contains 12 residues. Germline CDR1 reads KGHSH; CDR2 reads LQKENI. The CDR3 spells CASSPLPGQGDF. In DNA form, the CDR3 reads TGTGCCAGCTCACCCCTCCCGGGACAGGGGGACTTC. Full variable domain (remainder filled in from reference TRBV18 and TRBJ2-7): NAGVMQNPRHLVRRRGQEARLRCSPMKGHSHVYWYRQLPEEGLKFMVYLQKENIIDESGMPKERFSAEFPKEGPSILRIQQVVRGDSAAYFCASSPLPGQGDFGPGTRLTVT.

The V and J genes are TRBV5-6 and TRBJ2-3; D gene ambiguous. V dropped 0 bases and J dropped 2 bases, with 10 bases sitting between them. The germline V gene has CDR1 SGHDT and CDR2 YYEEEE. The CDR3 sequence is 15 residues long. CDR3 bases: TGTGCCAGCAGCTTGGAATCGGAGAACACAGATACGCAGTATTTT. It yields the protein CASSLESENTDTQYF. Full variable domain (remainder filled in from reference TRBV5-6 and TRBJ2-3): DAGVTQSPTHLIKTRGQQVTLRCSPKSGHDTVSWYQQALGQGPQFIFQYYEEEERQRGNFPDRFSGHQFPNYSSELNVNALLLGDSALYLCASSLESENTDTQYFGPGTRLTVL.

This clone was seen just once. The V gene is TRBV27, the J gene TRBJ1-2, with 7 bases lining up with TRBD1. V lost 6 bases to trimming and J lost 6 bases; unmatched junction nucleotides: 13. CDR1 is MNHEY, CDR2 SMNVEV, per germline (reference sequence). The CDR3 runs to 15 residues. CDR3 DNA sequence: TGTGCCAGCAGCGAAACACAGGGGATTGACCATGGCTACACCTTC. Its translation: CASSETQGIDHGYTF.

Written as DNA, the CDR3 is TGCAGCGTTCGACAGGGTGGTGCCTACGAGCAGTACTTC. Protein sequence: CSVRQGGAYEQYF. J is TRBJ2-7 and V is TRBV29-1; TRBD1 agrees at 7 bases. V shed 5 bases, J shed 2 bases, and the junction held 6 bases outside the gene matches. The germline CDR1 and CDR2 sequences are SQVTM and ANQGSEA. This CDR3 is built from 13 residues.

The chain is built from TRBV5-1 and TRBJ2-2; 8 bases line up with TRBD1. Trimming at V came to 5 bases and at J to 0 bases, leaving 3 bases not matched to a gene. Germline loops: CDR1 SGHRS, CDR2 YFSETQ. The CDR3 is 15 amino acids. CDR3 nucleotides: TGCGCCAGCAGTCCGACAGGGGCGAACACCGGGGAGCTGTTTTTT. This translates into CASSPTGANTGELFF.

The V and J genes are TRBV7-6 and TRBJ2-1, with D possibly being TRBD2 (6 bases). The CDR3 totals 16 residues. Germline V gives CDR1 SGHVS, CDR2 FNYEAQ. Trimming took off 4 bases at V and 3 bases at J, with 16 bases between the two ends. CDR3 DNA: TGTGCCAGCAGCTCCCCCGGGGGAGCGAGCTACAATGAGCAGTTCTTC. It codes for CASSSPGGASYNEQFF.

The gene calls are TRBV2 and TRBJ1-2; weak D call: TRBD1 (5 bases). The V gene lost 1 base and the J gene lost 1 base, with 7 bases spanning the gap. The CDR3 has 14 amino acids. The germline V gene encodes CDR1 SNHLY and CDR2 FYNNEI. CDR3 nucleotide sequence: TGTGCCAGCAGTGAAGACAGGCGTAACTATGGCTACACCTTC. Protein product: CASSEDRRNYGYTF.

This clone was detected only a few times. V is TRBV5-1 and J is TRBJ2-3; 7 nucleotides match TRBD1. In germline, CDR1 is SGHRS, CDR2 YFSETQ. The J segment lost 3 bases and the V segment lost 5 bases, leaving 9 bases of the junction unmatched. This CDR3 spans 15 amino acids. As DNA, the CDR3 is TGCGCCAGCAGTGTCACAGGGGCTGGGACAGATACGCAGTATTTT. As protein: CASSVTGAGTDTQYF.

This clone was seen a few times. CDR3 nucleotide sequence: TGTGCCAGCAGTGCTAGCGGGAGCACCGGGGAGCTGTTTTTT. It codes for CASSASGSTGELFF. This chain links TRBV6-4 with TRBJ2-2, with 10 bases that match TRBD2. Germline V gene sequence: CDR1 MRHNA, CDR2 SNTAGT. The CDR3 runs to 14 residues. V dropped 4 bases and J dropped 4; count of bases not matched to a gene: 0.

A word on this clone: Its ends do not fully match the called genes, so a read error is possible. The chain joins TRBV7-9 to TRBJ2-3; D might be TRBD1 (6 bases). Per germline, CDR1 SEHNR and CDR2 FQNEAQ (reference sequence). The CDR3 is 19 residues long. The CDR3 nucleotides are TGTTCCAGCAGCTTATTAGTGGGGGCCACCCCTCCTAACACAGATACGCAGTATTTT. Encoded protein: CSSSLLVGATPPNTDTQYF.

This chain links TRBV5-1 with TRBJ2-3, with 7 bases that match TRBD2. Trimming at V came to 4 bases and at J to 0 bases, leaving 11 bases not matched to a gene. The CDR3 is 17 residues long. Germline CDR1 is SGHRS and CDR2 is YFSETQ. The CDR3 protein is CASSNLPLAVSTDTQYF. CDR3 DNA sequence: TGCGCCAGCAGCAACCTACCCCTAGCGGTTAGCACAGATACGCAGTATTTT.

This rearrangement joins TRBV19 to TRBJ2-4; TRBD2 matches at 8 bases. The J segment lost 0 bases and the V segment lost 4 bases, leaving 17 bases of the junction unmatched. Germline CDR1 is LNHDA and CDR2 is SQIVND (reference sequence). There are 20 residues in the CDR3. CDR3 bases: TGTGCCAGTAGTAACGGTCTTGGCGGGAGGAACGCTCTAGCCAAAAACATTCAGTACTTC. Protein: CASSNGLGGRNALAKNIQYF.

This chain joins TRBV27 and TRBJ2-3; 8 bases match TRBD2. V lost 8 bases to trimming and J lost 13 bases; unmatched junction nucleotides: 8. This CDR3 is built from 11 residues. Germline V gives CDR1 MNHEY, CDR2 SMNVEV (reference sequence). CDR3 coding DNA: TGTGCCAGCGGGATAGCGGGACGCAAGTATTTT. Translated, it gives CASGIAGRKYF.

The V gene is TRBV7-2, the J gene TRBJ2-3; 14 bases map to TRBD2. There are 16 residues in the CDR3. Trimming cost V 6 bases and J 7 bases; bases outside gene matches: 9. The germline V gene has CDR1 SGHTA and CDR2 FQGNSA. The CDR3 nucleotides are TGTGCCAGCAGTATAGATGGGACTAGCGGGAGTAATACGCAGTATTTT. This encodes CASSIDGTSGSNTQYF.

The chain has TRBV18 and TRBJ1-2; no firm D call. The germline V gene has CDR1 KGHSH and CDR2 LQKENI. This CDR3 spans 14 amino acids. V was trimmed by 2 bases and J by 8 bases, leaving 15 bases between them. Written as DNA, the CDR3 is TGTGCCAGCTCACCAAAAACGAGGGAGGCGGGCTACACCTTC. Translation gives CASSPKTREAGYTF.

CDR3 nucleotide sequence: TGTGCCAGCAGCTTGGCCCCCGTTGGTCTAGAACCCGGGGAGCTGTTTTTT. Translated, it gives CASSLAPVGLEPGELFF. V gene TRBV5-4 combines with J gene TRBJ2-2; no firm D call. V was pared by 0 bases and J by 6 bases, with 18 bases between. Germline CDR1 SGHNT, CDR2 YYREEE (reference sequence). This CDR3 is 17 amino acids long.

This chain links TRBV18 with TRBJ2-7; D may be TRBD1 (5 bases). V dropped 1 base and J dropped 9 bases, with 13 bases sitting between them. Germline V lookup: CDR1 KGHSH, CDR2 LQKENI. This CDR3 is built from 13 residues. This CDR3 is CASSPQGYEGQYF. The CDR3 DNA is TGTGCCAGCTCACCACAGGGGTACGAAGGGCAGTACTTC. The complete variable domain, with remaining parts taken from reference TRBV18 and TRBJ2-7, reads NAGVMQNPRHLVRRRGQEARLRCSPMKGHSHVYWYRQLPEEGLKFMVYLQKENIIDESGMPKERFSAEFPKEGPSILRIQQVVRGDSAAYFCASSPQGYEGQYFGPGTRLTVT.

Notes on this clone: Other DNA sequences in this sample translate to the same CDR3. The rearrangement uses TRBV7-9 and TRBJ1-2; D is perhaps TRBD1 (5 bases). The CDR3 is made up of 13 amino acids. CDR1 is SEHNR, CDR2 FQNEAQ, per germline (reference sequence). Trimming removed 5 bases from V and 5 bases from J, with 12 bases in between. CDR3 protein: CASSTTEPYGYTF. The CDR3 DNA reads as TGTGCCAGCAGCACGACAGAACCATATGGCTACACCTTC. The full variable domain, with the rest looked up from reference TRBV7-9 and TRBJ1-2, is DTGVSQNPRHKITKRGQNVTFRCDPISEHNRLYWYRQTLGQGPEFLTYFQNEAQLEKSRLLSDRFSAERPKGSFSTLEIQRTEQGDSAMYLCASSTTEPYGYTFGSGTRLTVV.

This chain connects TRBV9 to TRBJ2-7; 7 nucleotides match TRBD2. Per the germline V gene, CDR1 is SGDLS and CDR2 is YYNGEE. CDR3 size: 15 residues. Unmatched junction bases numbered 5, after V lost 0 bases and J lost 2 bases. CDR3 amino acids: CASSVALAATYEQYF. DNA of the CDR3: TGTGCCAGCAGCGTAGCCCTAGCGGCCACCTACGAGCAGTACTTC.

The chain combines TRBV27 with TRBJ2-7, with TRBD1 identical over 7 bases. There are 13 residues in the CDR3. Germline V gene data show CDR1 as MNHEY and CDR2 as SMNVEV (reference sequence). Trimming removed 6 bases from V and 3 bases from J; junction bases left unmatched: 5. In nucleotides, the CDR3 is TGTGCCAGCAGAAAGCAGGGGGTCTACGAGCAGTACTTC. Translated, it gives CASRKQGVYEQYF.

The CDR3: CANQRFDYGYTF. As DNA, the CDR3 is TGTGCCAACCAGCGCTTTGACTATGGCTACACCTTC. The chain uses TRBV2 and TRBJ1-2; D is undetermined. Germline lookup yields CDR1 SNHLY and CDR2 FYNNEI. The CDR3 sequence is 12 residues long. V lost 10 bases and J lost 3, with 12 bases in between.

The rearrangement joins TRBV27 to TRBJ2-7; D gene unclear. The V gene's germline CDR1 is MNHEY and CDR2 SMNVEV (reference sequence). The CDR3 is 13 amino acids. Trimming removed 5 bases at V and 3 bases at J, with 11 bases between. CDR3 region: CASSRHALYEQYF. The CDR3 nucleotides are TGTGCCAGCAGTCGACATGCTCTCTACGAGCAGTACTTC.

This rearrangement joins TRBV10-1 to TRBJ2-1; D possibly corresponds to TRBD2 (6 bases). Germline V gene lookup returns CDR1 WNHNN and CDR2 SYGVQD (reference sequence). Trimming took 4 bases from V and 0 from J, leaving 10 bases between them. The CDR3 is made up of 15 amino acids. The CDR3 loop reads CASSAGRGSYNEQFF. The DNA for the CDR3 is TGCGCCAGCAGTGCAGGGCGGGGCTCCTACAATGAGCAGTTCTTC.

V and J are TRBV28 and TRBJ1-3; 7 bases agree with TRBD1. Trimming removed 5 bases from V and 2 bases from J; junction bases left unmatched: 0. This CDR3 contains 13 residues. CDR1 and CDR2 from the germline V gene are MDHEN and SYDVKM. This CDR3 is CASSTGAGNTIYF. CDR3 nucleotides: TGTGCCAGCAGTACAGGGGCTGGAAACACCATATATTTT.

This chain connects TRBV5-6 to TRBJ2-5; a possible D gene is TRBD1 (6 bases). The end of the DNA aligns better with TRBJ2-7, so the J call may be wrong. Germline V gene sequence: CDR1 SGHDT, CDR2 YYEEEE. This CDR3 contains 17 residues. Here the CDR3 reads CASSLAGQSSLAYEQYF. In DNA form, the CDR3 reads TGTGCCAGCAGCTTGGCCGGACAGTCCTCGTTAGCCTACGAGCAGTACTTC.

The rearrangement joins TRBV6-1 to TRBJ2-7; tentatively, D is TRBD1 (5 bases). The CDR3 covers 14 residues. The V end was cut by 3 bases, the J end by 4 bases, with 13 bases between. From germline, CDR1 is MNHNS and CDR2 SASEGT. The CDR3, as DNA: TGTGCCAGCAGTGACCTACAGGCCGTATACGAGCAGTACTTC. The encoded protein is CASSDLQAVYEQYF.

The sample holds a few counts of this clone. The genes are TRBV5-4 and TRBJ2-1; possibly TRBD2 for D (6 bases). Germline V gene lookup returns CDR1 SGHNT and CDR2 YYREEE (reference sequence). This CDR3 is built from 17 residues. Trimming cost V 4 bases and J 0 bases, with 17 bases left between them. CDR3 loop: CASSQDGTWSSYNEQFF. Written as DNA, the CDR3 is TGTGCCAGCAGCCAAGACGGGACTTGGAGCTCCTACAATGAGCAGTTCTTC.

The CDR3: CASSAGLAGRFSYNEQFF. The CDR3 bases are TGCGCCAGCAGCGCGGGACTAGCGGGGCGTTTCTCCTACAATGAGCAGTTCTTC. This sequence joins TRBV5-1 and TRBJ2-1, with 13 bases fitting TRBD2. Germline V gene lookup returns CDR1 SGHRS and CDR2 YFSETQ. After removal of 4 bases from V and 0 bases from J, the junction contained 7 bases not matched to a gene. The CDR3 consists of 18 residues.

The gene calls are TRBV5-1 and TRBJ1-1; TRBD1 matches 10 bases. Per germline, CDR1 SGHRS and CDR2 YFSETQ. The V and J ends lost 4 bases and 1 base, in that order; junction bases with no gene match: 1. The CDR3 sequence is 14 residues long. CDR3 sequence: CASSRDRGNTEAFF. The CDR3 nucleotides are TGCGCCAGCAGCAGGGACAGGGGGAACACTGAAGCTTTCTTT.

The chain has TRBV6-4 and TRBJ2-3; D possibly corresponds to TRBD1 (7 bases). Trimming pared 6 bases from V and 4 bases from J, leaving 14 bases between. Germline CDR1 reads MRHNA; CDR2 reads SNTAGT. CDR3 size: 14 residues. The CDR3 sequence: CASSQGGEADTQYF. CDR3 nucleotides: TGTGCCAGCAGCCAGGGGGGAGAAGCAGATACGCAGTATTTT.

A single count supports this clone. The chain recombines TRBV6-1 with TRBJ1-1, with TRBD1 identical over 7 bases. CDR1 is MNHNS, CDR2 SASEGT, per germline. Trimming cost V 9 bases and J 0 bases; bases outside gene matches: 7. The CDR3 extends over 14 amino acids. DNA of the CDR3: TGTGCCAGTCCCCCCCAGGGGGTGAACACTGAAGCTTTCTTT. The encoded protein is CASPPQGVNTEAFF.